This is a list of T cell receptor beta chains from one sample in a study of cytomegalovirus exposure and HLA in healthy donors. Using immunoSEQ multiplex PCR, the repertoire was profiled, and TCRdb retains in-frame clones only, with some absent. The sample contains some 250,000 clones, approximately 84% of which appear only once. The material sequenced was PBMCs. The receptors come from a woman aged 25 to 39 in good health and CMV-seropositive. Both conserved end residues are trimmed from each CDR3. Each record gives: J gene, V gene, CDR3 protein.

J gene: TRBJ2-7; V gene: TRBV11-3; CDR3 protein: ASSLLAGPTYEQY
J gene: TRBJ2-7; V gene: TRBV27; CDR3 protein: ASSLWGQNYEQY
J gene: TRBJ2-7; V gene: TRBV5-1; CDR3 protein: ASSLDYPLANSYEQY
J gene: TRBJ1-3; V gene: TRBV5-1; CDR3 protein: ASSWTGAGNTIY
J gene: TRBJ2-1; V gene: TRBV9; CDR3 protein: ASSALTGGLF
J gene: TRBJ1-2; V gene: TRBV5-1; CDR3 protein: ASSYRTDDYGYT
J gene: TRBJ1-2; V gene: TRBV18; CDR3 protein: ASSPVAHNYGYT
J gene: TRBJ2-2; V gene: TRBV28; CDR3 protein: ASTDLRETFTGELF
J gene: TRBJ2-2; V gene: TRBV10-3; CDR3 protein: AISDPISGRAGNTGELF
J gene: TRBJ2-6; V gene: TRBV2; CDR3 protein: ASSDLGNSGANVLT
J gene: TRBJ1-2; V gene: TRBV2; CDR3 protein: ASSREQGAISGGYT
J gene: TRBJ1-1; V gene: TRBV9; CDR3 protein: ASSVADRNTEAF
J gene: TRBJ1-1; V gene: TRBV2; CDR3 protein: ASSSRQGGTEAF
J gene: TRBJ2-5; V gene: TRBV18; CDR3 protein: ASSPPERSKETQY
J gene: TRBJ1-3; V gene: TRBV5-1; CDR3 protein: ASSLTGSRSGNTIY
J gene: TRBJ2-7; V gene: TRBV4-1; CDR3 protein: ASSQDLLQSYEQY
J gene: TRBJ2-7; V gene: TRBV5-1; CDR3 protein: ASSSTFGTSGKEQY
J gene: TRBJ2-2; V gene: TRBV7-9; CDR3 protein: ASSWGTSNTGELF
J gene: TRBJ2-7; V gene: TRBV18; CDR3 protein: ASSLLMGQGAYEQY
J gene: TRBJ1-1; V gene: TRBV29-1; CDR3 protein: SVTKVNTEAF
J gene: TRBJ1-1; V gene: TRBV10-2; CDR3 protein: ASSEREGGTEAF
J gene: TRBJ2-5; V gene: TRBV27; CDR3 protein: ASRGQGVDEQY
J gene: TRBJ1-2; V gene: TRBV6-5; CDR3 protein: ASSYSRGRGNDGYT
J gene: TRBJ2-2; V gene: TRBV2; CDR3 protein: ASRTGTGELF
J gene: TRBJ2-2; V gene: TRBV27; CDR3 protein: ASKGARVNTGELF
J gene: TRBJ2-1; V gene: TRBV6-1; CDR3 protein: ASSENQRPYNEQF
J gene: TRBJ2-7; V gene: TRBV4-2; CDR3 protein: ASSQDPRLENYEQY